Listed below are T cell receptor beta chains from one sample, sequenced in a study of blood T cells in healthy people across ages. Each CDR3 protein is one row after TCRdb ran MiXCR on the 5' RACE reads. The sample carries about 830,000 distinct CDR3 sequences, roughly 60% recorded once. The source material was blood. These receptors all come from a man aged 25-40 years in good health. Both conserved end residues are part of each CDR3. The order of the fields is clone size, V gene, J gene, D gene, CDR3 protein, CDR3 DNA. The D gene is left open where the match is weak. Clone size is not always given. Where it is, it says once, few, many or a class for expanded clones.

>once|TRBV13|TRBJ2-1|TRBD2
CASSPPGGKQFF
TGTGCCAGCAGCCCCCCGGGAGGGAAGCAGTTCTTC
>.|TRBV6-5|TRBJ1-1|TRBD1
CASKTGVNTEAFF
TGTGCCAGCAAAACAGGGGTGAACACTGAAGCTTTCTTT
>once|TRBV20-1|TRBJ2-5|.
CSARLYQETQYF
TGCAGTGCTAGACTGTACCAAGAGACCCAGTACTTC
>few|TRBV29-1|TRBJ2-7|TRBD1
CSVEVTGGDYEQYF
TGCAGCGTTGAGGTGACAGGGGGCGACTACGAGCAGTACTTC
>.|TRBV4-2|TRBJ1-1|TRBD1
CASSQDRRDRNTEAFF
TGTGCCAGCAGCCAAGATCGACGGGACAGGAACACTGAAGCTTTCTTT
>.|TRBV6-1|TRBJ2-7|.
CASSRGPGGNSYEQYF
TGTGCCAGCAGTAGGGGACCAGGGGGGAACTCCTACGAGCAGTACTTC
>few|TRBV7-2|TRBJ2-6|.
CASSSRRIVSGANVLTF
TGTGCCAGCAGCTCCCGGAGGATAGTCTCTGGGGCCAACGTCCTGACTTTC
>few|TRBV4-3|TRBJ2-4|TRBD2
CASSQTSGSGKNIQYF
TGCGCCAGCAGCCAAACTAGCGGGAGTGGCAAAAACATTCAGTACTTC
>few|TRBV6-2/TRBV6-3|TRBJ1-2|.
CASSRPGYGYTF
TGTGCCAGCAGTCGTCCCGGCTATGGCTACACCTTC
>few|TRBV3-1|TRBJ1-2|.
CASSQGDRAYTF
TGTGCCAGCAGCCAAGGTGACCGGGCATACACCTTC
>few|TRBV6-1|TRBJ2-3|.
CASSTDLRTDTQYF
TGTGCCAGCAGCACCGACTTAAGGACAGATACGCAGTATTTT
>.|TRBV29-1|TRBJ1-2|.
CSVSFRALRSYGYTF
TGCAGCGTTAGTTTCAGGGCTTTGAGGAGCTATGGCTACACCTTC
>.|TRBV10-3|TRBJ1-2|TRBD1
CAISELKRTGYGYTF
TGTGCCATCAGTGAGTTAAAGAGGACAGGTTATGGCTACACCTTC
>many|TRBV7-9|TRBJ1-2|.
CASSLVQEGGYTF
TGTGCCAGCAGCTTAGTTCAGGAGGGCGGCTACACCTTC
>.|TRBV28|TRBJ2-3|TRBD1
CASRTNPGTGSTDTQYF
TGTGCCAGCAGGACCAATCCCGGGACAGGGAGCACAGATACGCAGTATTTT
>few|TRBV12-3/TRBV12-4|TRBJ2-7|TRBD2
CASSEGTSAYEQYF
TGTGCCAGCAGTGAAGGGACTAGCGCCTACGAGCAGTACTTC
>.|TRBV3-1|TRBJ1-5|.
CASSQDRDQPQHF
TGTGCCAGCAGCCAAGATCGGGATCAGCCCCAGCATTTT
>few|TRBV29-1|TRBJ2-3|TRBD1
CSARTGSESTDTQYF
TGCAGCGCCAGGACAGGGTCCGAGAGCACAGATACGCAGTATTTT
>many|TRBV15|TRBJ1-2|TRBD1
CATSRGQGARGYTF
TGTGCCACCAGCAGAGGACAGGGGGCAAGAGGCTACACCTTC
>.|TRBV11-2|TRBJ2-3|TRBD2
CASSSLSTSGRRDTQYF
TGTGCCAGCAGCTCCCTCTCGACTAGCGGGAGAAGGGATACGCAGTATTTT
>many|TRBV3-1|TRBJ2-7|.
CASSPGTEQYF
TGTGCCAGCAGCCCAGGCACCGAGCAGTACTTC
>.|TRBV27|TRBJ2-4|TRBD2
CATGTSGGERNIQYF
TGTGCCACCGGGACTAGCGGGGGGGAGAGAAACATTCAGTACTTC
>once|TRBV18|TRBJ2-7|.
CASSLLADEQYF
TGCGCCAGCTCACTGCTGGCGGACGAGCAGTACTTC
>.|TRBV7-2|TRBJ2-3|TRBD1
CASSLVSAGGTTTDTQYF
TGTGCCAGCAGCTTAGTAAGCGCAGGGGGCACGACTACAGATACGCAGTATTTT